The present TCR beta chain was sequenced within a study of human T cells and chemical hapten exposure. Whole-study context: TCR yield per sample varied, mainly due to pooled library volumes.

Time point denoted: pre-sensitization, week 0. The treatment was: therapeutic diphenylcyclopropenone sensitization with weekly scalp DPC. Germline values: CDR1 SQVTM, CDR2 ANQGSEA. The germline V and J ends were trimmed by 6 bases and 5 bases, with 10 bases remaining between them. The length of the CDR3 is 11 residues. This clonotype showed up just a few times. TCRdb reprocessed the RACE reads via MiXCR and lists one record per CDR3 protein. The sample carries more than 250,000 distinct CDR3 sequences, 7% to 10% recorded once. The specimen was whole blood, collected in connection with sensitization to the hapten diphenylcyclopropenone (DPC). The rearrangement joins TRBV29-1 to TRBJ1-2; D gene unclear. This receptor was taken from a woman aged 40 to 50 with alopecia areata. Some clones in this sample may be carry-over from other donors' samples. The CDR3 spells CSVGDIYGYTF. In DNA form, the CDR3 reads TGCAGCGTGGGTGACATTTATGGCTACACCTTC.